This TCR beta chain was observed in a study of shared clonotypes between healthy human individuals. General study points: Some naive CD4 clonotypes, about 5.5%, turned up in common across several donors.

With respect to this clone: Its specificity is unknown.

Assay: immunoSEQ multiplex PCR; the TCRdb copy retains only in-frame clones and omits some. The table records approximately 2.3 million clones, 85% to 95% of them present only once. Trimming removed 3 bases from V and 8 bases from J, with 10 bases in between. There are 12 residues in the CDR3. CDR1 and CDR2 from the germline V gene are PRHDT and FYEKMQ (reference sequence). The TCR was taken from a man between 18 and 35 years old in good health. Some clones in this sample may be carry-over from other donors' samples. The chain is built from TRBV13 and TRBJ1-2, with a weak D call TRBD1 (5 bases). Sequenced sample: naive CD4+ T cells from PBMCs. Regarding subset: CD45RA+ positively selected. CDR3 region: CASSFTGGGYTF. CDR3 sequence (DNA): TGTGCCAGCAGCTTTACTGGGGGAGGCTACACCTTC.